This TCR beta chain was retrieved from a study of blood T cell repertoires in COVID-19. Whole-study context: The samples span acute and convalescent COVID-19 from the United States, Italy and Spain. T cells, B-cell-depleted T cells, or PBMCs provided the cDNA or gDNA that served as material.

Clones were read by immunoSEQ multiplex PCR, and TCRdb kept only the in-frame ones, dropping some. This sample has some 83,000 clones, with about 76% found just once. V dropped 2 bases and J dropped 7; count of bases not matched to a gene: 3. This CDR3 region has 12 residues. Germline V CDR1 and CDR2: SQVTM, ANQGSEA. This clonotype was sampled from an elderly man with acute or convalescent COVID-19. The sequencing sample was made of peripheral blood. V and J are TRBV29-1 and TRBJ1-2; 8 bases match TRBD1. CDR3 in amino acids: CSVEQGASGYTF. CDR3 DNA: TGCAGCGTTGAACAGGGGGCCAGTGGCTACACCTTC.